These T cell receptor beta chains were read from a single sample in a study of spatial heterogeneity in lung cancer. From the 5' RACE reads, TCRdb called clonotypes with MiXCR, one entry per CDR3 protein. The top ten hold 9.5% to 14% of the sample, which has 2,500 to 3,500 distinct CDR3 sequences, 27% seen once. The sequences come from lung tumor tissue, collected at surgery. These receptors were taken from a female donor with early-stage non-small cell lung cancer. Both conserved end residues are part of each CDR3. The order of the fields is D gene, V gene, clone size, J gene, CDR3 protein, CDR3 DNA. A D gene is named only where the DNA matches it firmly. Size tells how often a clone was seen (once, few, many) or the class of an expanded clone, and some rows leave it out.

D gene: TRBD1; V gene: TRBV29-1; clone size: .; J gene: TRBJ2-7; CDR3 protein: CSVQGQRNGEQYF; CDR3 DNA: TGCAGCGTACAGGGACAGCGGAACGGGGAGCAGTACTTC
D gene: TRBD1; V gene: TRBV27; clone size: .; J gene: TRBJ2-7; CDR3 protein: CASRANQGALYEQYF; CDR3 DNA: TGTGCCAGCAGGGCAAACCAGGGGGCCCTCTACGAGCAGTACTTC
D gene: .; V gene: TRBV7-9; clone size: medium-sized; J gene: TRBJ2-1; CDR3 protein: CASSPNLRENNEQFF; CDR3 DNA: TGTGCCAGCAGCCCAAATCTCCGGGAGAACAATGAGCAGTTCTTC
D gene: .; V gene: TRBV29-1; clone size: medium-sized; J gene: TRBJ2-7; CDR3 protein: CSVEGGQASYEQYF; CDR3 DNA: TGCAGCGTTGAGGGCGGGCAAGCCTCCTACGAGCAGTACTTC
D gene: TRBD2; V gene: TRBV2; clone size: .; J gene: TRBJ2-1; CDR3 protein: CASSEAGGPNQIF; CDR3 DNA: TGTGCCAGCAGTGAAGCGGGAGGGCCCAATCAAATCTTC
D gene: .; V gene: TRBV30; clone size: medium-sized; J gene: TRBJ1-2; CDR3 protein: CAWSEQGDDGYTF; CDR3 DNA: TGTGCCTGGAGCGAGCAGGGCGACGATGGCTACACCTTC
D gene: TRBD2; V gene: TRBV12-3/TRBV12-4; clone size: few; J gene: TRBJ2-1; CDR3 protein: CASKSQPLLAGGPSEQFF; CDR3 DNA: TGTGCCAGCAAGTCCCAACCCCTACTAGCGGGAGGGCCCAGTGAGCAGTTCTTC
D gene: .; V gene: TRBV24-1; clone size: .; J gene: TRBJ2-6; CDR3 protein: CATSTEGANVLTF; CDR3 DNA: TGTGCCACCAGTACGGAAGGGGCCAACGTCCTGACTTTC
D gene: TRBD2; V gene: TRBV28; clone size: large; J gene: TRBJ2-7; CDR3 protein: CASSSPPSGSHEQYF; CDR3 DNA: TGTGCCAGCAGTTCCCCTCCTAGCGGGAGCCACGAGCAGTACTTC
D gene: TRBD1; V gene: TRBV19; clone size: .; J gene: TRBJ2-1; CDR3 protein: CASTPRGSDDEQFF; CDR3 DNA: TGTGCCAGTACCCCCAGGGGGAGTGACGATGAGCAGTTCTTC
D gene: .; V gene: TRBV18; clone size: .; J gene: TRBJ2-1; CDR3 protein: CASSPGLLSNEQFF; CDR3 DNA: TGTGCCAGCTCCCCGGGACTCCTCTCCAATGAGCAGTTCTTC
D gene: .; V gene: TRBV20-1; clone size: .; J gene: TRBJ2-3; CDR3 protein: CSAPGHYYTDTQYF; CDR3 DNA: TGCAGTGCCCCAGGGCATTACTACACAGATACGCAGTATTTT
D gene: .; V gene: TRBV4-2; clone size: medium-sized; J gene: TRBJ1-3; CDR3 protein: CASSQDFPFSSSGNTIYF; CDR3 DNA: TGTGCCAGCAGCCAAGATTTTCCATTTTCAAGCTCTGGAAACACCATATATTTT
D gene: .; V gene: TRBV7-2; clone size: many; J gene: TRBJ2-1; CDR3 protein: CASSYSRGNEQFF; CDR3 DNA: TGTGCCAGCAGTTACAGTCGAGGAAATGAGCAGTTCTTC
D gene: .; V gene: TRBV4-2; clone size: .; J gene: TRBJ2-3; CDR3 protein: CASSQGQGGGSTDTQYF; CDR3 DNA: TGTGCCAGCAGCCAAGGGCAGGGAGGAGGTTCCACAGATACGCAGTATTTT
D gene: .; V gene: TRBV7-4; clone size: medium-sized; J gene: TRBJ2-5; CDR3 protein: CASSLYGERETQYF; CDR3 DNA: TGTGCCAGCAGCTTATACGGGGAACGGGAGACCCAGTACTTC
D gene: TRBD1; V gene: TRBV23-1; clone size: medium-sized; J gene: TRBJ2-7; CDR3 protein: CASSQDRRGTDYEQYF; CDR3 DNA: TGCGCCAGCAGTCAAGACCGGCGAGGGACAGACTACGAGCAGTACTTC
D gene: .; V gene: TRBV5-1; clone size: large; J gene: TRBJ1-2; CDR3 protein: CASSSALGQPYGYTF; CDR3 DNA: TGCGCCAGCAGCTCGGCCCTTGGGCAACCCTATGGCTACACCTTC
D gene: .; V gene: TRBV24-1; clone size: .; J gene: TRBJ1-5; CDR3 protein: CATSDSGRWGRNQPQHF; CDR3 DNA: TGTGCCACCAGTGATTCGGGTAGGTGGGGCCGAAATCAGCCCCAGCATTTT
D gene: .; V gene: TRBV6-2/TRBV6-3; clone size: medium-sized; J gene: TRBJ2-2; CDR3 protein: CASRAGYNTWELFF; CDR3 DNA: TGTGCCAGCAGAGCAGGCTATAACACCTGGGAGCTGTTTTTT
D gene: .; V gene: TRBV2; clone size: .; J gene: TRBJ2-5; CDR3 protein: CASNPGGQEETQYF; CDR3 DNA: TGTGCCAGCAACCCCGGCGGCCAGGAAGAGACCCAGTACTTC
D gene: .; V gene: TRBV9; clone size: many; J gene: TRBJ2-5; CDR3 protein: CASSAEDRYETQYF; CDR3 DNA: TGTGCCAGCAGCGCCGAGGACAGATACGAGACCCAGTACTTC
D gene: TRBD2; V gene: TRBV29-1; clone size: .; J gene: TRBJ2-7; CDR3 protein: CSARAGTSDSYEQYF; CDR3 DNA: TGCAGCGCCCGGGCTGGGACTAGCGACTCCTACGAGCAGTACTTC
D gene: TRBD1; V gene: TRBV23-1; clone size: large; J gene: TRBJ2-1; CDR3 protein: CASSQPNRDRGVHNEQFF; CDR3 DNA: TGCGCCAGCAGTCAACCCAACCGGGACAGGGGCGTCCACAATGAGCAGTTCTTC
D gene: TRBD1; V gene: TRBV20-1; clone size: .; J gene: TRBJ2-1; CDR3 protein: CSARGGQGLGNEQFF; CDR3 DNA: TGCAGTGCTAGAGGAGGACAGGGGTTGGGGAATGAGCAGTTCTTC
D gene: .; V gene: TRBV5-4; clone size: few; J gene: TRBJ2-7; CDR3 protein: CASSNGREQYF; CDR3 DNA: TGTGCCAGCAGCAACGGGCGGGAGCAGTACTTC
D gene: .; V gene: TRBV12-3/TRBV12-4; clone size: medium-sized; J gene: TRBJ1-1; CDR3 protein: CASSKQGYAEAFF; CDR3 DNA: TGTGCCAGCAGCAAACAGGGTTACGCTGAAGCTTTCTTT
D gene: TRBD1; V gene: TRBV7-2; clone size: medium-sized; J gene: TRBJ2-3; CDR3 protein: CASSPRDRVLGTQYF; CDR3 DNA: TGTGCCAGCAGCCCCCGGGACAGGGTGCTAGGTACGCAGTATTTT
D gene: TRBD2; V gene: TRBV20-1; clone size: medium-sized; J gene: TRBJ2-3; CDR3 protein: CSARAGLAESTDTQYF; CDR3 DNA: TGCAGTGCTAGAGCAGGACTAGCGGAGAGCACAGATACGCAGTATTTT
D gene: .; V gene: TRBV7-9; clone size: few; J gene: TRBJ2-3; CDR3 protein: CASSYPRRLGDTQYF; CDR3 DNA: TGTGCCAGCAGCTACCCTCGTCGGCTGGGAGATACGCAGTATTTT
D gene: .; V gene: TRBV5-1; clone size: .; J gene: TRBJ1-2; CDR3 protein: CASSTFTGIEYGYTF; CDR3 DNA: TGCGCCAGCAGCACCTTTACCGGGATAGAATATGGCTACACCTTC
D gene: .; V gene: TRBV27; clone size: .; J gene: TRBJ1-3; CDR3 protein: CASSLRDSPGNTIYF; CDR3 DNA: TGTGCCAGCAGTCTACGGGACTCACCGGGAAACACCATATATTTT
D gene: .; V gene: TRBV12-3/TRBV12-4; clone size: medium-sized; J gene: TRBJ1-5; CDR3 protein: CASSLGQPQHF; CDR3 DNA: TGTGCCAGCAGTTTAGGGCAGCCCCAGCATTTT
D gene: .; V gene: TRBV7-9; clone size: medium-sized; J gene: TRBJ2-7; CDR3 protein: CASTSWGSSVTWEQYF; CDR3 DNA: TGTGCCAGCACCTCCTGGGGAAGCAGCGTGACTTGGGAGCAGTACTTC
D gene: TRBD2; V gene: TRBV7-9; clone size: medium-sized; J gene: TRBJ2-1; CDR3 protein: CASSHGGGRALVNEQFF; CDR3 DNA: TGTGCCAGCAGCCACGGCGGCGGGAGGGCCTTGGTTAATGAGCAGTTCTTC
D gene: TRBD2; V gene: TRBV5-4; clone size: .; J gene: TRBJ2-3; CDR3 protein: CASSIAGTSGTDTQYF; CDR3 DNA: TGTGCCAGCAGTATTGCCGGGACTAGCGGCACAGATACGCAGTATTTT
D gene: TRBD1; V gene: TRBV27; clone size: large; J gene: TRBJ1-1; CDR3 protein: CASRRPRTGGRNTEAFF; CDR3 DNA: TGTGCCAGCAGGCGACCTCGGACAGGGGGAAGGAACACTGAAGCTTTCTTT
D gene: .; V gene: TRBV7-6; clone size: .; J gene: TRBJ2-5; CDR3 protein: CASSLIETQYF; CDR3 DNA: TGTGCCAGCAGCTTAATTGAGACCCAGTACTTC
D gene: .; V gene: TRBV5-6; clone size: few; J gene: TRBJ1-1; CDR3 protein: CASSLRGNEAFF; CDR3 DNA: TGTGCCAGCAGCTTGAGAGGAAATGAAGCTTTCTTT
D gene: .; V gene: TRBV12-3/TRBV12-4; clone size: medium-sized; J gene: TRBJ2-1; CDR3 protein: CASSFLLATPRNNEQFF; CDR3 DNA: TGTGCCAGCAGTTTCCTCCTAGCGACCCCGAGGAACAATGAGCAGTTCTTC
D gene: TRBD2; V gene: TRBV6-2/TRBV6-3; clone size: .; J gene: TRBJ2-7; CDR3 protein: CASRPGGVYEQYF; CDR3 DNA: TGTGCCAGCCGACCGGGAGGAGTGTACGAGCAGTACTTC
D gene: .; V gene: TRBV7-2; clone size: .; J gene: TRBJ2-1; CDR3 protein: CASSRFPRGPPGNEQFF; CDR3 DNA: TGTGCCAGCAGCCGCTTCCCTCGCGGCCCACCGGGGAATGAGCAGTTCTTC